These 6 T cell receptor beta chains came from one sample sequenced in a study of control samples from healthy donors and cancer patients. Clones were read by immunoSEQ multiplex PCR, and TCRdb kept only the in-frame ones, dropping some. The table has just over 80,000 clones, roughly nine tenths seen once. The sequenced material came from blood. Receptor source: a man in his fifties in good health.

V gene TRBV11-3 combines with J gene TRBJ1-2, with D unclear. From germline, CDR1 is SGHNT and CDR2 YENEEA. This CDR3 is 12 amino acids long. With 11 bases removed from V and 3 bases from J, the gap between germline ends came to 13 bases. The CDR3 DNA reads TGTGCCTCGCGGGGTGGGGACTATGGCTACACCTTC. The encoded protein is CASRGGDYGYTF.

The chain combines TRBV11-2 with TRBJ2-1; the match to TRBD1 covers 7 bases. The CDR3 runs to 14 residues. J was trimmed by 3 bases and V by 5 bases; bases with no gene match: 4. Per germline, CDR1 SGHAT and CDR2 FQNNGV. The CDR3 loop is CASSTRTGYNEQFF. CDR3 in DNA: TGTGCCAGCAGCACCCGGACAGGCTACAATGAGCAGTTCTTC.

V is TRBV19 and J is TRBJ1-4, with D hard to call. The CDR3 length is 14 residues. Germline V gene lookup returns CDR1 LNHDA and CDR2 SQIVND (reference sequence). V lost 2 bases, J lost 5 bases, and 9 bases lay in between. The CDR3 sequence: CASSIQSLNEKLFF. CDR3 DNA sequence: TGTGCCAGTAGTATACAGTCTCTCAATGAAAAACTGTTTTTT.

The CDR3 bases are TGTGCCAGCAGCCAAGATAAGGGGGGGAGCAATCAGCCCCAGCATTTT. This encodes CASSQDKGGSNQPQHF. The rearrangement joins TRBV4-2 to TRBJ1-5, with a possible D match to TRBD1 (6 bases). The CDR3 has 16 residues. With 0 bases removed from V and 1 base from J, the gap between germline ends came to 10 bases. CDR1 is LGHNA, CDR2 YNFKEQ, per germline.

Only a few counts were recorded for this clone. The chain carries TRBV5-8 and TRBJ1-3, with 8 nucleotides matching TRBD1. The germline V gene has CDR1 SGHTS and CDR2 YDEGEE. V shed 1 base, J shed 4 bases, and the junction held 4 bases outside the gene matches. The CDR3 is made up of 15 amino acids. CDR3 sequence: CASSLQGAWGNTIYF. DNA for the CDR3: TGTGCCAGCAGCTTGCAGGGGGCGTGGGGAAACACCATATATTTT.

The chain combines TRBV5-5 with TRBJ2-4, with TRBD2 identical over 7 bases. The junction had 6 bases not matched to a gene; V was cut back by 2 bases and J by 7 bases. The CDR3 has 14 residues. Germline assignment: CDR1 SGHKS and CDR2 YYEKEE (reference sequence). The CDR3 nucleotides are TGTGCCAGCAGCTTTGGGGACTATAATAACATTCAGTACTTC. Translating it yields CASSFGDYNNIQYF.